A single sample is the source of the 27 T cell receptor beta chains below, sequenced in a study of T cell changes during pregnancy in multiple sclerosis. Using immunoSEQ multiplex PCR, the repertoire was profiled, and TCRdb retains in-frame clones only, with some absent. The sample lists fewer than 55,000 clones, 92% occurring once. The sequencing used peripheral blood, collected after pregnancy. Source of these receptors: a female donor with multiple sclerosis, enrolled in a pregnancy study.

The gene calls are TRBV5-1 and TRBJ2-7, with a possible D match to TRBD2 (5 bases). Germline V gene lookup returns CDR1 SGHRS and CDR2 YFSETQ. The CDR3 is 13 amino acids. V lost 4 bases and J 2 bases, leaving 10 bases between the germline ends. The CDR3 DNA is TGCGCCAGCAGCATTGAGGGCGCCTACGAGCAGTACTTC. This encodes CASSIEGAYEQYF.

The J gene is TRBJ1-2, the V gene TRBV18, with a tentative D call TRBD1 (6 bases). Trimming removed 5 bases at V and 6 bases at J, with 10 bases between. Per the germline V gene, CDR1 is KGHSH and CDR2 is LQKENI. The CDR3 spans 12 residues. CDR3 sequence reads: CASSYRDNGYTF. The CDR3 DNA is TGTGCCAGCTCATACAGGGATAATGGCTACACCTTC.

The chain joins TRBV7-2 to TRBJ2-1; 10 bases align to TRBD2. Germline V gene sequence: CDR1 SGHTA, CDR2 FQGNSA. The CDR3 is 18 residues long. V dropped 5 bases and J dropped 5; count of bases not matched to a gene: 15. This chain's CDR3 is CASSPLGTSVRANNEQFF. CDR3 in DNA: TGTGCCAGCAGCCCCCTCGGGACTAGCGTCCGTGCTAACAATGAGCAGTTCTTC. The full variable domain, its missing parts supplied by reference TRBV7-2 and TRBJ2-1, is GAGVSQSPSNKVTEKGKDVELRCDPISGHTALYWYRQSLGQGLEFLIYFQGNSAPDKSGLPSDRFSAERTGGSVSTLTIQRTQQEDSAVYLCASSPLGTSVRANNEQFFGPGTRLTVL.

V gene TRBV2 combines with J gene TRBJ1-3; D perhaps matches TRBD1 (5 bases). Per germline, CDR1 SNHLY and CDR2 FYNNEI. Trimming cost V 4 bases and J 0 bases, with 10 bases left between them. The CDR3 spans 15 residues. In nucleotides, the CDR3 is TGTGCCAGCAGTGTAGGACAAATCTCTGGAAACACCATATATTTT. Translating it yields CASSVGQISGNTIYF.

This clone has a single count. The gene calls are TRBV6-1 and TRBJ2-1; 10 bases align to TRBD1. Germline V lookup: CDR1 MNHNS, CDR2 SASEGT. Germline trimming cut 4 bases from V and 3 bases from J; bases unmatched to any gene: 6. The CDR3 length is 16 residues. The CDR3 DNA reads TGTGCCAGCAGTGGACAGGGGGCGGCTCGCTACAATGAGCAGTTCTTC. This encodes CASSGQGAARYNEQFF.

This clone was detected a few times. As DNA, the CDR3 is TGCGCCAGCAGCACCGGGACAGTCGCTTTCTTT. It translates to CASSTGTVAFF. The chain has TRBV5-1 and TRBJ1-1; 7 bases are shared with TRBD1. The CDR3 extends over 11 amino acids. Germline trimming cut 4 bases from V and 11 bases from J; bases unmatched to any gene: 5. In germline, CDR1 is SGHRS, CDR2 YFSETQ.

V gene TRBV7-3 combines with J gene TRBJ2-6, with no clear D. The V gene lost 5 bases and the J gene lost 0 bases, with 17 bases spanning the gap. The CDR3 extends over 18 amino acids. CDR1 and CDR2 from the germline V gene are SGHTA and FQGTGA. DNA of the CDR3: TGTGCCAGCAGCCCTACAGTCCCTCCTCTCTCTGGGGCCAACGTCCTGACTTTC. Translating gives CASSPTVPPLSGANVLTF.

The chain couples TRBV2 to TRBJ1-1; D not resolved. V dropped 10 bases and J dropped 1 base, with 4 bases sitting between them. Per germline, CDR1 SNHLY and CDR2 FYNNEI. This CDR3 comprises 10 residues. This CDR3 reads CATQNTEAFF. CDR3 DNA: TGTGCCACCCAGAACACTGAAGCTTTCTTT.

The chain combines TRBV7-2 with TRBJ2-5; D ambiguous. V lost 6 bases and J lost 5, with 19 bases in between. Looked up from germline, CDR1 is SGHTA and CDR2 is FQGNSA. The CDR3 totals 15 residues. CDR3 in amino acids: CASSSPDTLGETQYF. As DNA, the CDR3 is TGTGCCAGCAGTTCCCCAGACACCCTGGGTGAGACCCAGTACTTC.

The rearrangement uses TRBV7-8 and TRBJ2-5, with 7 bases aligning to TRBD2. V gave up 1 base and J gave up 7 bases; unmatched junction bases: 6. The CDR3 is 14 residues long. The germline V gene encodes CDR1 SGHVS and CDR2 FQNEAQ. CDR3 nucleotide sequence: TGTGCCAGCAGCTTAGATTGGGGGGGAGGGACCCAGTACTTC. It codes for CASSLDWGGGTQYF.

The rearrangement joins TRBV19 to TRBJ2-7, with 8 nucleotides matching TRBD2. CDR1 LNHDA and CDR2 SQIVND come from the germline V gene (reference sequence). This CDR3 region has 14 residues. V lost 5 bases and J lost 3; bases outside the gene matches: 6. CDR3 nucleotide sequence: TGTGCCAGTAGTTACGCGGGGGGAGGCTACGAGCAGTACTTC. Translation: CASSYAGGGYEQYF.

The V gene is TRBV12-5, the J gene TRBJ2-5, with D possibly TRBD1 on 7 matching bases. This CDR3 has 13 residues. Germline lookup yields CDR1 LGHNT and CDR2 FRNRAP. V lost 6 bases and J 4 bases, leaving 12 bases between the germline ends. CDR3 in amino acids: CASGPRGVETQYF. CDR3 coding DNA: TGTGCTAGTGGCCCCAGGGGGGTAGAGACCCAGTACTTC.

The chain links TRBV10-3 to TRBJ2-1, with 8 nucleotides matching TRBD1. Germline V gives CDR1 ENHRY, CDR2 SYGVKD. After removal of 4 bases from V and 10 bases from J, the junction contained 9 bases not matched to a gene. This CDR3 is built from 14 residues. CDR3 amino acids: CAISASQGAEEQFF. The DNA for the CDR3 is TGTGCCATCAGTGCCTCGCAGGGGGCAGAGGAGCAGTTCTTC.

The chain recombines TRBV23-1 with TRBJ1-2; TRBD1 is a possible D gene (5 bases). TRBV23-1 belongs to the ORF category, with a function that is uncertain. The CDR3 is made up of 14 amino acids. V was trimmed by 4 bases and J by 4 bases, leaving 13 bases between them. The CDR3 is CASSRRRVCYGYTF. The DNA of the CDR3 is TGCGCCAGCAGTCGACGCAGGGTTTGCTATGGCTACACCTTC.

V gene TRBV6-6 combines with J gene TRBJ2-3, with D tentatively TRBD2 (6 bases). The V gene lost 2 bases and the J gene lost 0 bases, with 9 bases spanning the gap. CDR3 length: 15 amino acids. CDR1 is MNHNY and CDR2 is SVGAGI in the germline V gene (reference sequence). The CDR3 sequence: CASSYVAASTDTQYF. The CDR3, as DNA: TGTGCCAGCAGTTACGTAGCGGCTAGCACAGATACGCAGTATTTT.

The CDR3 is CAGGLSDEQFF. CDR3 sequence (DNA): TGTGCTGGGGGACTCAGTGATGAGCAGTTCTTC. J is TRBJ2-1 and V is TRBV12-5; D possibly corresponds to TRBD2 (6 bases). The ends were cut back, 11 bases at V and 8 bases at J, with 13 bases in the middle. CDR1 LGHNT and CDR2 FRNRAP come from the germline V gene. The CDR3 totals 11 residues.

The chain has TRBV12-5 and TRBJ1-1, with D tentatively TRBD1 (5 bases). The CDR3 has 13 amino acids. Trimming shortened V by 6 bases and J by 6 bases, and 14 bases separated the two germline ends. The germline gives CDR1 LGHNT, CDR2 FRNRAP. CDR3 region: CASGIDRYAEAFF. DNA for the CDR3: TGTGCTAGTGGCATCGACAGATACGCTGAAGCTTTCTTT.

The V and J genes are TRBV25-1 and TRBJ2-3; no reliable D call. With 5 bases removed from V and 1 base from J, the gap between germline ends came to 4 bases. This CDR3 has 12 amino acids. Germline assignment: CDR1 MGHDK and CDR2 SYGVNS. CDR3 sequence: CASSRRTDTQYF. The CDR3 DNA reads TGTGCCAGCAGTCGTCGCACAGATACGCAGTATTTT.

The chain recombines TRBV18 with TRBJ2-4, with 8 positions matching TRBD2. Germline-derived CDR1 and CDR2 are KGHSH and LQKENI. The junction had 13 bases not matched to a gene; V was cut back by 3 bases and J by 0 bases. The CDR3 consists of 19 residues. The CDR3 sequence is CASSPIGSGTRVAKNIQYF. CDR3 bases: TGTGCCAGCTCACCCATAGGATCCGGGACTAGAGTAGCCAAAAACATTCAGTACTTC.

The CDR3 spells CASSSGLAVYNEQFF. In nucleotides, the CDR3 is TGCGCCAGCAGCTCGGGACTAGCGGTCTACAATGAGCAGTTCTTC. This sequence joins TRBV5-1 and TRBJ2-1; TRBD2 agrees at 11 bases. CDR3 length equals 15 residues. The J segment lost 3 bases and the V segment lost 3 bases, leaving 2 bases of the junction unmatched. Germline CDR1 is SGHRS and CDR2 is YFSETQ.

CDR3 residues: CASGPRVNTEAFF. The CDR3 DNA reads as TGTGCTAGTGGTCCCCGGGTGAACACTGAAGCTTTCTTT. The chain has TRBV12-5 and TRBJ1-1; no clear D. Trimming left V 5 bases short and J 0 bases short, with 7 bases between. The germline CDR1 and CDR2 sequences are LGHNT and FRNRAP. This CDR3 has 13 amino acids.

The CDR3 DNA sequence: TGTGCCAGCAGCCCAGCGCCAGGGGGCGCAAGCACTGAAGCTTTCTTT. Its translation is CASSPAPGGASTEAFF. This chain links TRBV7-2 with TRBJ1-1; TRBD1 aligns across 8 bases. Germline V lookup: CDR1 SGHTA, CDR2 FQGNSA. V lost 5 bases and J lost 4; bases outside the gene matches: 12. The CDR3 runs 16 residues.

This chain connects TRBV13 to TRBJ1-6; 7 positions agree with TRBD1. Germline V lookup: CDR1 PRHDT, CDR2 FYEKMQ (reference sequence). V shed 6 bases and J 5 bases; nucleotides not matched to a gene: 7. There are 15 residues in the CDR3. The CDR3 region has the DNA TGTGCCAGCAGGCATCCCGGGACAGATAATTCACCCCTCCACTTT. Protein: CASRHPGTDNSPLHF.

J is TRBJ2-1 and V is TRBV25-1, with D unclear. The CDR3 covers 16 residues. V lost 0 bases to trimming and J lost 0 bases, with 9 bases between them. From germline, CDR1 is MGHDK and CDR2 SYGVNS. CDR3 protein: CASSEYFAVSYNEQFF. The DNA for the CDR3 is TGTGCCAGCAGTGAATATTTCGCAGTCTCCTACAATGAGCAGTTCTTC.

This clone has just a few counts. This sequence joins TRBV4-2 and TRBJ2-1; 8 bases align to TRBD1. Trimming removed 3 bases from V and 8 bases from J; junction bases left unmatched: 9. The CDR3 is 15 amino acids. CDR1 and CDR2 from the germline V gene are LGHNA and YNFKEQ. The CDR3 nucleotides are TGTGCCAGCAGCCACCTGACAGGGGATAGCGATGAGCAGTTCTTC. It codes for CASSHLTGDSDEQFF.

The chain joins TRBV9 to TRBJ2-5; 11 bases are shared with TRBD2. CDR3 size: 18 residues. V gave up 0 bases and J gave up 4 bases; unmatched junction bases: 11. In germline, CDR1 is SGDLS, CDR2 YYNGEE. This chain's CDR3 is CASSVASSGGPWVETQYF. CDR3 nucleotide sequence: TGTGCCAGCAGCGTAGCGTCTAGCGGGGGGCCCTGGGTAGAGACCCAGTACTTC.

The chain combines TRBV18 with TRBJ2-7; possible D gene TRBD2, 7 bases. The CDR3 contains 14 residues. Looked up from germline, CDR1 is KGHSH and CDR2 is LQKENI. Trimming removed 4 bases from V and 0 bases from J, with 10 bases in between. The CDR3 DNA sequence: TGTGCCAGCTCACACGGGGGGCACTCCTACGAGCAGTACTTC. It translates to CASSHGGHSYEQYF.